This T cell receptor beta chain was obtained from a study of T cell responses to AZD1222 COVID-19 vaccine. Regarding the study as a whole: The reported proportion of spike-specific TCRs targeting unmutated variant regions was nearly half.

A remark on this clone: No antigen is known for it.

Libraries were prepared by immunoSEQ multiplex PCR; TCRdb keeps only in-frame clonotypes and omits some of them. Counted here are 95,000 to 150,000 clones, around 87% occurring once; the ten biggest clones make up around 3.3%. V lost 5 bases and J 6 bases, leaving 12 bases between the germline ends. Germline assignment: CDR1 SGHTA and CDR2 FQGNSA. The CDR3 sequence is 13 residues long. Here the sequenced sample was peripheral blood, taken on day 0 of AZD1222 vaccination. The J gene is TRBJ2-3, the V gene TRBV7-2; D gene ambiguous. The sequence was obtained from an adult in good health. The DNA of the CDR3 is TGTGCCAGCAGCCTACGGTGGGTGGATACGCAGTATTTT. Protein sequence: CASSLRWVDTQYF.